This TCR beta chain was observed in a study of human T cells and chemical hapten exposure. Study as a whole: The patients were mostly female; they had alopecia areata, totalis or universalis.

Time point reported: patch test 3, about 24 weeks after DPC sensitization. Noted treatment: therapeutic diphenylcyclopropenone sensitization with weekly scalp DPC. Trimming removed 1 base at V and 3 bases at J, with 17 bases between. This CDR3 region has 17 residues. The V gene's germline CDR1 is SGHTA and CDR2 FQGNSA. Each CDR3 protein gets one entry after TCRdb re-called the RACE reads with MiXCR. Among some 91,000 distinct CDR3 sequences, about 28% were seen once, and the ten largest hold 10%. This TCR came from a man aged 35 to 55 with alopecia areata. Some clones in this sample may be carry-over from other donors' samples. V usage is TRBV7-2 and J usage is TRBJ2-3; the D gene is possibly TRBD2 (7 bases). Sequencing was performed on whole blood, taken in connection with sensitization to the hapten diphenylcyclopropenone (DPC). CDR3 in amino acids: CASSLEIFGGRTDTQYF. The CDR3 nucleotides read TGTGCCAGCAGCTTAGAAATTTTCGGGGGGCGGACAGATACGCAGTATTTT. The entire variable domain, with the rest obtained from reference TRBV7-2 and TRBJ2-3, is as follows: GAGVSQSPSNKVTEKGKDVELRCDPISGHTALYWYRQSLGQGLEFLIYFQGNSAPDKSGLPSDRFSAERTGGSVSTLTIQRTQQEDSAVYLCASSLEIFGGRTDTQYFGPGTRLTVL.